This T cell receptor (beta chain) was retrieved from a study of blood T cells in healthy people across ages (dated by TCRdb to the mid-2010s). For the study in its entirety: In model experiments, roughly one uniquely barcoded TCR beta cDNA molecule per two T cells was captured by template switching. Age-related changes in TCR beta repertoire diversity were measured in the study by deep sequencing normalized with unique cDNA molecular identifiers. Donors were grouped into four age groups: young (average roughly 17 years), middle-aged (39), aged (around 60) and long-lived (less than 85). The study analyzed two additional independent replicas of 1 million unique cDNA reads from the same blood draw for two donors, one aged 18 to 30 and one aged 80 or older. Overall study results and their limits: Since profiling was done on bulk unsorted PBMCs, naive and antigen-experienced compartments could not be conclusively compared. Total diversity estimates from one million sequenced T cells were considered lower bounds and underestimates. Because the CMV infection status of the donors was unknown, age-related changes in expanded clonotypes may potentially have been confounded. Compared with the aged group, the long-lived group had more naive CD4+ T cells, fewer expanded clones and increased TCR diversity, a pattern suggesting age selection. Observed TCR beta diversity per million T cells fell roughly linearly with age, and a significant reduction was already apparent by age roughly 40. The percentage of naive T cells measured by flow cytometry correlated strongly with observed TCR beta diversity.

Systemically healthy Caucasian individuals from Russia, roughly 40 in total and aged about 6 to 90 years, were included as donors. Each donor gave 8 to 10 milliliters of peripheral blood, drawn into EDTA-treated Vacutainer tubes. Ficoll-Paque density-gradient centrifugation was used to isolate PBMCs, with at least 6 million obtained per sample. Total RNA was extracted from PBMCs with Trizol reagent, with at least 6 micrograms obtained per sample. For every donor, an aliquot of PBMCs went through flow cytometry to measure the percentages of naive CD45RAhigh/CD27high T cells. The library was produced with 5' RACE. Sequencing used an Illumina HiSeq 2500. A second PCR of roughly 6 to 12 cycles was performed with a sample-barcoded 5' primer and a J-beta primer mix. A unique molecular identifier was introduced onto each TCR beta cDNA molecule by a template-switch 5' adaptor carrying 12 random nucleotides. Each sample yielded at least 2.5 million CDR3-containing paired-end reads. First-strand cDNA synthesis was performed from all RNA using the Mint cDNA synthesis kit, with priming by a TRBC-specific oligonucleotide. After uracil-DNA glycosylase treatment, a first 18-cycle PCR used universal primers M1SS and BC2_uni_R on all cDNA. In the original analysis: For normalization, 1 million high-quality reads were randomly selected from each sample, with every read carrying a distinct molecular identifier. Reads sharing molecular identifiers were discarded rather than binned into consensus sequences. MiTCR, with a Q25 quality threshold and the strictest error-elimination algorithm, was used for CDR3 identification, clonotype clustering and error correction. A nonparametric unseen species model with Euler transformation was used to estimate lower-bound total TCR beta diversity. The public sequencing data were trimmed at Q25 with fastp and processed into clonotypes with MiXCR by TCRdb, which kept only in-frame beta chains. Each CDR3 protein gets just one entry, which takes the most common genes and DNA from the rows behind it. TCRdb assigned the V and J calls; the authors' analysis was not used. This sample holds about 760,000 distinct CDR3 sequences; roughly 25% were observed only once. More than 8.5% of the sample is in the top ten clones.

Turning to this clonotype: The antigen it recognizes is unknown. One base away there is no much larger clone; base qualities are not given.

The same sample was also studied in work on T cells of mothers and their children. Drawing on the second study: Nine systemically healthy Caucasian individuals, comprising three mothers and their six children, were included as donors. cDNA synthesis used all of the extracted RNA, with roughly 1.5 ug of RNA in each 15 ul reaction. Sample barcodes and 2-4 random nucleotides were added via the M1S primer in the second PCR. Over 8.5 million TCR beta CDR3 reads were obtained for each mother, and 2.5 million to 3 million reads were obtained for each child. TCR recombination output is similarly shaped by thymic selection in related and unrelated pairs, with a minor effect exerted by inherited differences. Normalized repertoire overlap in related mother-child pairs was always slightly higher than in unrelated mother-child pairs, but the difference was never significant. Persistent microchimeric T cell clones were not detected, at a sensitivity of 85 to 100 clones per million clonotypes. The study used deep NGS to compare TCR beta repertoires of mothers and children, seeking features distinguishing related mother-child pairs from unrelated individuals. On average, the children were approximately 11 +/- 4 years old, while the mothers were 40 +/- 4 years old. After adapters were ligated using NEBNext reagents, the libraries underwent 100+100 nt paired-end sequencing on an Illumina HiSeq 2000. Mother and child libraries were prepared a month apart and sequenced in separate runs to prevent cross-contamination. Each donor had between 500,000 and 2,000,000 distinct TCR beta clonotypes identified. Naive TCR beta clonotypes were estimated from low-frequency clonotypes matched to each donor's FACS-determined naive share, without sorting.

Sample: blood. This clonotype originated in a boy younger than 18 in good health.

The DNA is TGTGCCACCAGCAGAGATAGATTGGGAGAGGATGGCTACACCTTC. Translated, this gives CATSRDRLGEDGYTF. The sequence is built from TRBV15 and TRBJ1-2; too little of a D gene remains to name it. Trimming at the junction amounts to 0 bases on V and 6 bases on J, and the germline ends lie 14 bases apart. As encoded in the germline V gene (reference sequence), CDR1 is LNHNV while CDR2 is YYDKDF. The CDR3 holds 15 amino acids from the cysteine to the phenylalanine. Of all the DNA, just the CDR3 is kept, 45 bases in frame from base 1.